This TCR beta chain is drawn from a study of blood T cell repertoires in COVID-19. TCRdb's table, derived via immunoSEQ multiplex PCR, lists solely in-frame clones and lacks some. The sample has over 250,000 clones; 80% to 95% are singletons. Participant ages covered about 18 to 95 years across about two dozen US areas. Which cohort a participant joined came from the clinical history participants gave. For recovered donors of Cohort 3, there were two negative PCRs, clearance, or symptom resolution. Germline assignment: CDR1 SGHRS and CDR2 YFSETQ. There are 12 residues in the CDR3. V dropped 3 bases and J dropped 3 bases, with 6 bases sitting between them.

The origin of this receptor is a young woman who had recovered from COVID-19. The chain combines TRBV5-1 with TRBJ1-1; no definite D call. Sequenced input: PBMCs or T cells enriched from blood (not recorded which). CDR3 nucleotide sequence: TGCGCCAGCAGCTACGGGGACACTGAAGCTTTCTTT. Translated, it gives CASSYGDTEAFF.